The 5 T cell receptor beta chains in this list originate from one sample, sequenced in a study of blood T cell repertoires in COVID-19. Some clones are missing from TCRdb's copy, which holds only in-frame ones; the method was immunoSEQ multiplex PCR. The sample has over 85,000 clones, around nine tenths seen once. Material: peripheral blood. Receptors were obtained from a human donor with COVID-19, enrolled during active disease. The donor label of this sample is uncertain.

Here the CDR3 reads CASSYWRGGANYEQYF. Written as DNA, the CDR3 is TGTGCCAGCAGTTACTGGAGGGGGGGGGCTAACTACGAGCAGTACTTC. The chain uses TRBV6-2 or TRBV6-3 and TRBJ2-7, with D perhaps TRBD2 (7 bases). V dropped 1 base and J dropped 3 bases, with 16 bases sitting between them. The CDR3 is 16 residues long. Per the germline V gene, CDR1 is MNHEY and CDR2 is SVGEGT.

This chain joins TRBV19 and TRBJ1-2; TRBD1 might be the D (5 bases). The CDR3 totals 15 residues. Germline-derived CDR1 and CDR2 are LNHDA and SQIVND (reference sequence). Trimming removed 1 base at V and 6 bases at J, with 15 bases between. The CDR3 bases are TGTGCCAGTAGTATAGTGGCAGGTTGGGGCGATGGCTACACCTTC. Protein product: CASSIVAGWGDGYTF.

The chain carries TRBV3-1 (or the pseudogene TRBV3-2) and TRBJ2-1; D may be TRBD1 (5 bases). Trimming pared 0 bases from V and 7 bases from J, leaving 16 bases between. This CDR3 has 16 residues. CDR1 and CDR2 (germline): LGHDT, YNNKEL (reference sequence). The DNA for the CDR3 is TGTGCCAGCAGCCAAGATACAGGAGATGGATTGAATGAGCAGTTCTTC. This gives the protein CASSQDTGDGLNEQFF.

CDR3 sequence: CASSPAGGHNEKLFF. DNA for the CDR3: TGCGCCAGCAGCCCCGCGGGGGGACATAATGAAAAACTGTTTTTT. J is TRBJ1-4 and V is TRBV5-1, with a weak D call TRBD1 (6 bases). CDR1 and CDR2 (germline): SGHRS, YFSETQ. Trimming pared 4 bases from V and 4 bases from J, leaving 14 bases between. The CDR3 consists of 15 residues. The full variable domain, in which reference TRBV5-1 and TRBJ1-4 provide the parts outside the CDR3, is KAGVTQTPRYLIKTRGQQVTLSCSPISGHRSVSWYQQTPGQGLQFLFEYFSETQRNKGNFPGRFSGRQFSNSRSEMNVSTLELGDSALYLCASSPAGGHNEKLFFGSGTQLSVL.

The chain couples TRBV7-2 to TRBJ1-5; D ambiguous. The CDR3 totals 13 residues. Germline CDR1 is SGHTA and CDR2 is FQGNSA. The germline V and J ends were trimmed by 2 bases and 2 bases, with 4 bases remaining between them. CDR3 sequence: CASSLQGNQPQHF. For the CDR3, the DNA is TGTGCCAGCAGCTTACAGGGCAATCAGCCCCAGCATTTT. The entire variable domain, with the rest obtained from reference TRBV7-2 and TRBJ1-5, is as follows: GAGVSQSPSNKVTEKGKDVELRCDPISGHTALYWYRQSLGQGLEFLIYFQGNSAPDKSGLPSDRFSAERTGGSVSTLTIQRTQQEDSAVYLCASSLQGNQPQHFGDGTRLSIL.